Listed below are T cell receptor beta chains from one sample, sequenced in a study of regulatory dendritic cells for organ transplantation. Sequencing used immunoSEQ multiplex PCR; TCRdb keeps in-frame clones, though not all of them. Found here are 20,000 to 25,000 clones, around two thirds of them singletons; the top ten hold roughly 0.96%. The specimen was memory CD4+ T cells from blood. These receptors came from a human donor in good health. Both conserved end residues are part of each CDR3. Each record gives: CDR3 protein, CDR3 DNA, J gene, D gene, clone size, V gene. A D gene is named only where the DNA matches it firmly. The size field is filled for only some rows; it gives once, few, many or a size class.

cdr3_aa: CASSRGPTDTQYF
cdr3_nt: TGCGCCAGCAGTAGGGGGCCTACAGATACGCAGTATTTT
j_call: TRBJ2-3
d_call: TRBD1
clone_size: .
v_call: TRBV10-2

cdr3_aa: CASSFRGGADYGYTF
cdr3_nt: TGTGCCAGCAGCTTTAGGGGAGGGGCCGACTATGGCTACACCTTC
j_call: TRBJ1-2
d_call: .
clone_size: .
v_call: TRBV7-2

cdr3_aa: CASQGVRSNTGELFF
cdr3_nt: TGTGCCAGCCAGGGGGTCCGCTCGAACACCGGGGAGCTGTTTTTT
j_call: TRBJ2-2
d_call: TRBD1
clone_size: .
v_call: TRBV6-1

cdr3_aa: CASSVASGTSGGQSDTQYF
cdr3_nt: TGTGCCAGCAGCGTAGCGTCCGGGACTAGCGGGGGGCAATCAGATACGCAGTATTTT
j_call: TRBJ2-3
d_call: TRBD2
clone_size: .
v_call: TRBV9

cdr3_aa: CASSFSQGENSPLHF
cdr3_nt: TGTGCCAGCAGTTTTTCGCAGGGGGAAAATTCACCCCTCCACTTT
j_call: TRBJ1-6
d_call: TRBD1
clone_size: .
v_call: TRBV27

cdr3_aa: CASSTGTGTSYEQYF
cdr3_nt: TGTGCCAGCAGCACCGGGACAGGGACCTCCTACGAGCAGTACTTC
j_call: TRBJ2-7
d_call: TRBD1
clone_size: once
v_call: TRBV7-8

cdr3_aa: CTSSRPGQDSYEQYF
cdr3_nt: TGCACCAGCAGCCGGCCGGGACAGGACTCCTACGAGCAGTACTTC
j_call: TRBJ2-7
d_call: .
clone_size: .
v_call: TRBV1

cdr3_aa: CASTGTANTEAFF
cdr3_nt: TGTGCCAGCACCGGGACAGCAAACACTGAAGCTTTCTTT
j_call: TRBJ1-1
d_call: TRBD1
clone_size: few
v_call: TRBV18

cdr3_aa: CASSERTSGGDEQFF
cdr3_nt: TGTGCCAGCAGTGAAAGGACTAGCGGGGGGGATGAGCAGTTCTTC
j_call: TRBJ2-1
d_call: TRBD2
clone_size: .
v_call: TRBV2

cdr3_aa: CASSGDRTYSYEQYF
cdr3_nt: TGTGCCAGCAGCGGCGACAGGACCTACTCCTACGAGCAGTACTTC
j_call: TRBJ2-7
d_call: .
clone_size: .
v_call: TRBV11-2

cdr3_aa: CASSPTDRAADTQYF
cdr3_nt: TGTGCCAGCAGCCCGACGGACAGGGCTGCGGATACGCAGTATTTT
j_call: TRBJ2-3
d_call: TRBD1
clone_size: .
v_call: TRBV9

cdr3_aa: CASSLRQGADEQYF
cdr3_nt: TGTGCCAGCAGCCTCAGACAGGGGGCGGACGAGCAGTACTTC
j_call: TRBJ2-7
d_call: TRBD1
clone_size: .
v_call: TRBV7-2

cdr3_aa: CASSQEGGISGNTIYF
cdr3_nt: TGTGCCAGCAGCCAAGAAGGGGGCATCTCTGGAAACACCATATATTTT
j_call: TRBJ1-3
d_call: TRBD1
clone_size: .
v_call: TRBV4-2

cdr3_aa: CASSYGGAGTDTQYF
cdr3_nt: TGTGCCAGCAGTTACGGGGGGGCGGGCACAGATACGCAGTATTTT
j_call: TRBJ2-3
d_call: .
clone_size: .
v_call: TRBV6-5

cdr3_aa: CASSQRGLGGDEQFF
cdr3_nt: TGTGCCAGCAGCCAAAGAGGACTGGGAGGCGATGAGCAGTTCTTC
j_call: TRBJ2-1
d_call: .
clone_size: few
v_call: TRBV4-2

cdr3_aa: CASSDMTGANTEAFF
cdr3_nt: TGTGCCAGCAGTGATATGACAGGGGCCAACACTGAAGCTTTCTTT
j_call: TRBJ1-1
d_call: TRBD1
clone_size: .
v_call: TRBV6-1

cdr3_aa: CASSPDRGHGYTF
cdr3_nt: TGTGCCAGCAGTCCGGACAGGGGGCATGGCTACACCTTC
j_call: TRBJ1-2
d_call: TRBD1
clone_size: .
v_call: TRBV2

cdr3_aa: CASSTTGSPTEAFF
cdr3_nt: TGTGCCAGTAGTACGACAGGGTCTCCAACTGAAGCTTTCTTT
j_call: TRBJ1-1
d_call: TRBD1
clone_size: .
v_call: TRBV19

cdr3_aa: CASSSTKDRPMEQFF
cdr3_nt: TGCGCCAGCAGCTCGACGAAGGACAGGCCTATGGAGCAGTTCTTC
j_call: TRBJ2-1
d_call: TRBD1
clone_size: .
v_call: TRBV5-1

cdr3_aa: CASSYRGGKQFF
cdr3_nt: TGCGCCAGCAGCTACCGAGGGGGTAAGCAGTTCTTC
j_call: TRBJ2-1
d_call: .
clone_size: .
v_call: TRBV4-3

cdr3_aa: CASRGPLQGAGNQPQHF
cdr3_nt: TGTGCCAGCAGGGGTCCCTTACAGGGGGCAGGCAATCAGCCCCAGCATTTT
j_call: TRBJ1-5
d_call: TRBD1
clone_size: few
v_call: TRBV27

cdr3_aa: CASSYQRGDEEQYF
cdr3_nt: TGTGCCAGCAGTTACCAGCGGGGGGATGAGGAGCAGTACTTC
j_call: TRBJ2-7
d_call: TRBD2
clone_size: .
v_call: TRBV6-6

cdr3_aa: CASSRTGTGVEKLFF
cdr3_nt: TGTGCCAGCAGTCGTACCGGGACAGGGGTCGAAAAACTGTTTTTT
j_call: TRBJ1-4
d_call: TRBD1
clone_size: .
v_call: TRBV27

cdr3_aa: CASREGGDYGYTF
cdr3_nt: TGTGCCAGCAGGGAAGGGGGGGACTATGGCTACACCTTC
j_call: TRBJ1-2
d_call: .
clone_size: .
v_call: TRBV6-6

cdr3_aa: CASTRGTGNTEAFF
cdr3_nt: TGTGCCAGCACCCGAGGGACAGGGAACACTGAAGCTTTCTTT
j_call: TRBJ1-1
d_call: TRBD1
clone_size: .
v_call: TRBV6-5

cdr3_aa: CSVASNRGRDTGELFF
cdr3_nt: TGCAGCGTCGCTTCTAACAGGGGGCGTGACACCGGGGAGCTGTTTTTT
j_call: TRBJ2-2
d_call: TRBD1
clone_size: .
v_call: TRBV29-1

cdr3_aa: CASSYVGQAQGTQYF
cdr3_nt: TGTGCCAGCAGTTACGTCGGCCAGGCCCAGGGAACCCAGTACTTC
j_call: TRBJ2-5
d_call: .
clone_size: .
v_call: TRBV6-5

cdr3_aa: CASSAQGNSGNTIYF
cdr3_nt: TGTGCCAGCAGTGCTCAGGGGAATTCTGGAAACACCATATATTTT
j_call: TRBJ1-3
d_call: .
clone_size: medium-sized
v_call: TRBV2

cdr3_aa: CASSLDGGGEQYF
cdr3_nt: TGTGCCAGCAGCCTGGACGGGGGAGGAGAGCAGTACTTC
j_call: TRBJ2-7
d_call: .
clone_size: .
v_call: TRBV9

cdr3_aa: CASSLPLRSTDTQYF
cdr3_nt: TGTGCCAGCAGCCTTCCGCTGCGTAGCACAGATACGCAGTATTTT
j_call: TRBJ2-3
d_call: .
clone_size: few
v_call: TRBV14

cdr3_aa: CASSVNSGQQNEKLFF
cdr3_nt: TGTGCCAGCAGCGTAAATTCCGGACAGCAAAATGAAAAACTGTTTTTT
j_call: TRBJ1-4
d_call: .
clone_size: .
v_call: TRBV9

cdr3_aa: CASSSGQGVGASAEAFF
cdr3_nt: TGCGCCAGCAGCTCGGGACAGGGAGTAGGGGCGTCGGCTGAAGCTTTCTTT
j_call: TRBJ1-1
d_call: TRBD1
clone_size: .
v_call: TRBV5-1

cdr3_aa: CASNERGRDYGYTF
cdr3_nt: TGTGCCAGCAATGAAAGGGGTAGGGACTATGGCTACACCTTC
j_call: TRBJ1-2
d_call: .
clone_size: .
v_call: TRBV6-5

cdr3_aa: CASSQDINYGYTF
cdr3_nt: TGTGCCAGCAGCCAAGACATCAACTATGGCTACACCTTC
j_call: TRBJ1-2
d_call: .
clone_size: few
v_call: TRBV14